This entry lists 16 T cell receptor beta chains sequenced from one sample in a study of T-cell reconstitution after alpha-beta-depleted transplantation in children. Unique molecular identifiers tagged the TCRbeta library. TCRdb re-derived calls from the PCR reads in MiXCR, one entry per CDR3 protein. Among about 400,000 distinct CDR3 sequences listed, roughly 17% were seen once. Sequencing was performed on PBMCs, mostly from graft donor cells, taken 360 days after TCRalphabeta/CD19-depleted stem cell transplant. These receptors came from a boy less than two years old who had a stem cell transplant for Wiskott-Aldrich syndrome, so the T cells may come from the graft donor.

The chain recombines TRBV6-1 with TRBJ2-5; D not resolved. Trimming stripped 2 bases from V and 5 bases from J, with 9 bases between. The CDR3 contains 13 residues. Germline CDR1 reads MNHNS; CDR2 reads SASEGT. DNA for the CDR3: TGTGCCAGCAGTGAAAGCGTTAGTGAGACCCAGTACTTC. This translates into CASSESVSETQYF.

About this clonotype itself: One junction end disagrees with the germline gene, perhaps due to a read error. This sequence joins TRBV2 and TRBJ2-3, with 12 bases that match TRBD2. The germline gives CDR1 SNHLY, CDR2 FYNNEI. The CDR3 is 19 amino acids. The CDR3 DNA reads TGTGCCCGCAGTTTTGGTCTCTCGACTAGCGGGAGAGGCGCAGATACGCAGTATTTT. Its translation is CARSFGLSTSGRGADTQYF.

This clonotype was seen a few times. The chain is built from TRBV7-2 and TRBJ2-2; D possibly uses TRBD1 or TRBD2 (5 bases each). The CDR3 contains 14 residues. Germline V gives CDR1 SGHTA, CDR2 FQGNSA. With 5 bases removed from V and 4 bases from J, the gap between germline ends came to 11 bases. The CDR3 loop reads CASSRPGSTGELFF. DNA of the CDR3: TGTGCCAGCAGCCGTCCAGGGAGCACCGGGGAGCTGTTTTTT.

This clonotype occurred a few times. The chain couples TRBV2 to TRBJ2-7, with 8 bases fitting TRBD2. V lost 10 bases and J lost 2; bases outside the gene matches: 7. The CDR3 loop spans 13 amino acids. The V gene's germline CDR1 is SNHLY and CDR2 FYNNEI. In DNA form, the CDR3 reads TGTGCCAAGGGACCGGGACTAGCCTACGAGCAGTACTTC. Translating it yields CAKGPGLAYEQYF.

V usage is TRBV4-1 and J usage is TRBJ2-6, with D uncertain. With 1 base removed from V and 0 bases from J, the gap between germline ends came to 13 bases. The germline CDR1 and CDR2 sequences are MGHRA and YSYEKL. The CDR3 consists of 18 residues. The CDR3 DNA reads as TGCGCCAGCAGCCAAGGATCCCTTTTTAGCTCTGGGGCCAACGTCCTGACTTTC. Its protein product is CASSQGSLFSSGANVLTF.

The gene calls are TRBV27 and TRBJ2-6, with D possibly TRBD1 on 5 matching bases. Germline values: CDR1 MNHEY, CDR2 SMNVEV (reference sequence). V was trimmed by 0 bases and J by 1 base, leaving 13 bases between them. The CDR3 sequence is 18 residues long. CDR3 sequence reads: CASSLSYSKGSGANVLTF. As DNA, the CDR3 is TGTGCCAGCAGTTTATCGTATTCGAAGGGGTCTGGGGCCAACGTCCTGACTTTC.

This clonotype was counted between two and nine times. This chain joins TRBV20-1 and TRBJ2-5, with 8 positions matching TRBD2. Germline CDR1 reads DFQATT; CDR2 reads SNEGSKA (reference sequence). V shed 2 bases, J shed 5 bases, and the junction held 10 bases outside the gene matches. CDR3 length: 15 residues. Here the CDR3 DNA reads TGCAGTGCTAGAAACCCAGCGGGAGCAGTCGAGACCCAGTACTTC. Protein: CSARNPAGAVETQYF.

This clonotype has only a few counts. The chain joins TRBV6-5 to TRBJ2-1; 9 bases are shared with TRBD1. This CDR3 is 16 amino acids long. Germline values: CDR1 MNHEY, CDR2 SVGAGI. V shed 2 bases and J 8 bases; nucleotides not matched to a gene: 10. The CDR3 coding sequence is TGTGCCAGCAGTTACCCCACCGGGACAGGGTATGATGAGCAGTTCTTC. Amino acid sequence: CASSYPTGTGYDEQFF.

The chain couples TRBV9 to TRBJ2-2; D unclear. This CDR3 comprises 13 residues. Trimming took 2 bases from V and 6 from J, leaving 8 bases between them. Germline CDR1 reads SGDLS; CDR2 reads YYNGEE. In nucleotides, the CDR3 is TGTGCCAGCAGCGTCGACCTACCCGGGGAGCTGTTTTTT. It is translated as CASSVDLPGELFF.

This rearrangement joins TRBV7-2 to TRBJ2-7; D is ambiguous. The V end lost 4 bases, the J end lost 6 bases, and 16 bases lay between the germline ends. Looked up from germline, CDR1 is SGHTA and CDR2 is FQGNSA. This CDR3 is 14 amino acids long. The CDR3 sequence is CASSYGPLPGEQYF. The CDR3 DNA is TGTGCCAGCAGCTACGGCCCTCTCCCTGGCGAGCAGTACTTC.

The chain carries TRBV30 and TRBJ1-1, with D unclear. Germline V gene lookup returns CDR1 GTSNPN and CDR2 SVGIG (reference sequence). V dropped 4 bases and J dropped 6 bases, with 15 bases sitting between them. The CDR3 loop spans 13 amino acids. The CDR3 coding sequence is TGTGCCTGGAAGGGTATAGGAATCGCTGAAGCTTTCTTT. It translates to CAWKGIGIAEAFF.

The chain is built from TRBV4-1 and TRBJ2-3; the match to TRBD2 covers 9 bases. The CDR3 has 18 amino acids. Germline loops: CDR1 MGHRA, CDR2 YSYEKL. Trimming took 3 bases from V and 0 from J; bases not matched to a gene: 10. The CDR3 DNA is TGCGCCAGCAGCCATCAAAGCGGGGGGCCGTTTAGCACAGATACGCAGTATTTT. It translates to CASSHQSGGPFSTDTQYF.

The chain joins TRBV4-3 to TRBJ2-6; D is undetermined. Germline CDR1 reads LGHNA; CDR2 reads YSLEER. V shed 7 bases and J shed 2 bases, with 12 bases lying between them. The CDR3 covers 15 residues. CDR3 protein: CASKGGWTGANVLTF. Here the CDR3 DNA reads TGCGCCAGCAAGGGTGGCTGGACTGGGGCCAACGTCCTGACTTTC.

This clonotype was seen many times. The V and J genes are TRBV5-6 and TRBJ2-5; possibly TRBD1 or TRBD2 for D (6 bases each). The CDR3 is 12 amino acids. The V end was cut by 4 bases, the J end by 12 bases, with 16 bases between. CDR1 SGHDT and CDR2 YYEEEE come from the germline V gene. The DNA for the CDR3 is TGTGCCAGCAGCGCGGGACAAACAAAGGAGTACTTC. This gives the protein CASSAGQTKEYF.

This clonotype was counted a few times. The chain couples TRBV7-8 to TRBJ2-3, with D possibly TRBD2 on 5 matching bases. Germline CDR1 reads SGHVS; CDR2 reads FQNEAQ. This CDR3 is built from 15 residues. Between the trimmed V and J ends, which lost 4 bases and 1 base, there was a span of 12 bases. The CDR3 DNA sequence: TGTGCCAGCAGCTCCCGGCGGGCTCGCACAGATACGCAGTATTTT. Translating gives CASSSRRARTDTQYF. The whole variable domain, remainder taken from reference TRBV7-8 and TRBJ2-3, is GAGVSQSPRYKVAKRGQDVALRCDPISGHVSLFWYQQALGQGPEFLTYFQNEAQLDKSGLPSDRFFAERPEGSVSTLKIQRTQQEDSAVYLCASSSRRARTDTQYFGPGTRLTVL.

The chain is built from TRBV12-5 and TRBJ2-5; TRBD1 agrees at 11 bases. Germline loops: CDR1 LGHNT, CDR2 FRNRAP. After removal of 5 bases from V and 1 base from J, the junction contained 3 bases not matched to a gene. The CDR3 covers 15 residues. The CDR3 sequence is CASGPGTGGQETQYF. CDR3 in DNA: TGTGCTAGTGGTCCCGGGACAGGGGGCCAAGAGACCCAGTACTTC.